The TCR beta chain described here comes from a study of cytomegalovirus exposure and HLA in healthy donors. Study context: Earlier, about 180 million T cells were analyzed, and 90 million to 140 million unique TCR beta sequences were found among them.

Use of 60 Vbeta and 13 Jbeta primers characterized the PCR. Sequenced by immunoSEQ multiplex PCR; TCRdb stores in-frame clones only, minus some. This sample's table has roughly 100,000 clones. Healthy people donating bone marrow made up the donors. At the time of sampling, donors were nominally healthy, though unrecorded immune exposures were likely. This clonotype originated in a man aged 40-55 years in good health and CMV-seronegative. Input material: PBMCs.

CDR3 nucleotide sequence: TGTGCCAGCAGCCGCGGGGACTTGACCTACAATGAGCAGTTCTTC. Translation gives CASSRGDLTYNEQFF. The chain employs TRBV7-8 and TRBJ2-1, with D tentatively TRBD2 (6 bases). Germline values: CDR1 SGHVS, CDR2 FQNEAQ. Trimming cost V 5 bases and J 2 bases, with 13 bases left between them. CDR3 length equals 15 residues. Full variable domain (rest looked up from reference TRBV7-8 and TRBJ2-1): GAGVSQSPRYKVAKRGQDVALRCDPISGHVSLFWYQQALGQGPEFLTYFQNEAQLDKSGLPSDRFFAERPEGSVSTLKIQRTQQEDSAVYLCASSRGDLTYNEQFFGPGTRLTVL.